This T cell receptor (beta chain) was sequenced for a study of Tregs in tolerant kidney transplant recipients. The study's findings and limits: For some patients, primers changed over time, blocking nucleotide-level comparison. Tolerant patients' donor-specific Tregs expanded beyond overall Tregs, suggesting antigen-driven growth.

Thawed PBMCs were FACS-sorted into unstimulated CD4+CD25+CD127- regulatory T cells, CD4+CD25- non-regulatory cells, CD4 and CD8 cells. Thawed PBMCs were rested overnight at 37°C with roughly 200 IU/ml IL-2 before regulatory T cell sorting. TCRdb's table, derived via immunoSEQ multiplex PCR, lists solely in-frame clones and lacks some. The sample lists about 78,000 clones; approximately 89% were seen once. Notes on this clone: The antigen is undetermined.

The sequence was obtained from a human donor who received a combined kidney and bone marrow transplant. Sequences were derived from Tregs from blood, sampled before the transplant.

DNA of the CDR3: TGTGCCAGCAGGATACGAGATACGCAGTATTTT. As protein: CASRIRDTQYF. The chain uses TRBV28 and TRBJ2-3; no clear D gene. V gave up 6 bases and J gave up 5 bases, with 6 bases separating them. The V gene's germline CDR1 is MDHEN and CDR2 SYDVKM. The CDR3 spans 11 residues.